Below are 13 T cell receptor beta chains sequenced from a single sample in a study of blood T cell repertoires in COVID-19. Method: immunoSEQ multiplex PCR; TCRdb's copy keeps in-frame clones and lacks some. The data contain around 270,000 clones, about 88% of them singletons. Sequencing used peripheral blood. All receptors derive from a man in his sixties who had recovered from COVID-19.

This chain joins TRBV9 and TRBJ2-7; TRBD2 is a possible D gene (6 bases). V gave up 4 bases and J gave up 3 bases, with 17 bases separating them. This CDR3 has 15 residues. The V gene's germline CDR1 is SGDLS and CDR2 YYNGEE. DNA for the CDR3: TGTGCCAGCAGCCCAAGACTAGGTTCGTTCTACGAGCAGTACTTC. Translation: CASSPRLGSFYEQYF.

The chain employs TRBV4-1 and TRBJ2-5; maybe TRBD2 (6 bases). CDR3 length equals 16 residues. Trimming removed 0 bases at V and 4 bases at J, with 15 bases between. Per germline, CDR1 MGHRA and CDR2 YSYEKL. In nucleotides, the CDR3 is TGCGCCAGCAGCCAAGACTCGGCAGGGAGGCTAGAGACCCAGTACTTC. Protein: CASSQDSAGRLETQYF.

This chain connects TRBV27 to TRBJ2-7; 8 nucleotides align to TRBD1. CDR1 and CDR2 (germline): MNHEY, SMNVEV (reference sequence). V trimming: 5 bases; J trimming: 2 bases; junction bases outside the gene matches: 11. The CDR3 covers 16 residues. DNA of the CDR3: TGTGCCAGCAGTCCATCCTCAGGGGGCAGGCCCTACGAGCAGTACTTC. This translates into CASSPSSGGRPYEQYF.

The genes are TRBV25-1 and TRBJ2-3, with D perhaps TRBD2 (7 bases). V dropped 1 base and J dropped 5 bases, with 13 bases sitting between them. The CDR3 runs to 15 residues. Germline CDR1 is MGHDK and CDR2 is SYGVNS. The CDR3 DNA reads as TGTGCCAGCAGTGAATTCGGGGGGCGGGAAGATACGCAGTATTTT. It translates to CASSEFGGREDTQYF.

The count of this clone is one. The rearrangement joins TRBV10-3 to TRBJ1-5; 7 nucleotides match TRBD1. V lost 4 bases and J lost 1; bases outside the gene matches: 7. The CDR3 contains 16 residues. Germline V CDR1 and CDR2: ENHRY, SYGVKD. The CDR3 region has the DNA TGTGCCATCAGTGCACAGGGGAGCTTAAGCAATCAGCCCCAGCATTTT. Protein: CAISAQGSLSNQPQHF.

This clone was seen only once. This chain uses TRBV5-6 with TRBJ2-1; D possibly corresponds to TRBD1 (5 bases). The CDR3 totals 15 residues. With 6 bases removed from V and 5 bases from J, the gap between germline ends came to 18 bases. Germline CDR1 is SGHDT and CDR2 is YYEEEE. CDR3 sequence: CASNRGRDPNNEQFF. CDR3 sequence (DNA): TGTGCCAGCAATAGGGGCAGGGATCCAAACAATGAGCAGTTCTTC.

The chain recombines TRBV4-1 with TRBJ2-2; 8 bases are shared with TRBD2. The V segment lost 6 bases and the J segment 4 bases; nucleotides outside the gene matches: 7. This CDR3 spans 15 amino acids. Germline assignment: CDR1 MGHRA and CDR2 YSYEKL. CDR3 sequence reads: CASSPGLASTGELFF. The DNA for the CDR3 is TGCGCCAGCAGTCCTGGACTAGCATCCACCGGGGAGCTGTTTTTT.

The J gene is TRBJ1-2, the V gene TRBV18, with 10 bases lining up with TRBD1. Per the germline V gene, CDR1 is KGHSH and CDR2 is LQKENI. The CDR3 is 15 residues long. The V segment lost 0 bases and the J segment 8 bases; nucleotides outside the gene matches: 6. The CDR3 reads CASSPPSSTGGGYTF. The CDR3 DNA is TGTGCCAGCTCACCACCGTCCTCGACAGGGGGCGGCTACACCTTC.

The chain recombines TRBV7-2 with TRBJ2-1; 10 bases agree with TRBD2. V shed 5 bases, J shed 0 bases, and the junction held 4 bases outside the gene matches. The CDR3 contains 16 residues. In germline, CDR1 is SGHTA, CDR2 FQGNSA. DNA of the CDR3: TGTGCCAGCAGCCCTAGCGGGGGAAGCTCCTACAATGAGCAGTTCTTC. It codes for CASSPSGGSSYNEQFF.

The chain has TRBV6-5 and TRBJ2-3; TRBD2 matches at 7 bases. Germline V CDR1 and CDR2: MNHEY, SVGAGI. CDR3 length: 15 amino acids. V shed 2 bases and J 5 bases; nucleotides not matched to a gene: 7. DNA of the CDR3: TGTGCCAGCAGTTACGCCCCGGGAGGTGGAGATACGCAGTATTTT. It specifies CASSYAPGGGDTQYF.

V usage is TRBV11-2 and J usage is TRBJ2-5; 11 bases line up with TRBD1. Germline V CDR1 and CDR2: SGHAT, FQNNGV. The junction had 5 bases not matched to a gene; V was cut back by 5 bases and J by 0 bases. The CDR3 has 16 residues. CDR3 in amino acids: CASSVRDRGYQETQYF. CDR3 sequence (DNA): TGTGCCAGCAGCGTACGGGACAGGGGGTACCAAGAGACCCAGTACTTC.

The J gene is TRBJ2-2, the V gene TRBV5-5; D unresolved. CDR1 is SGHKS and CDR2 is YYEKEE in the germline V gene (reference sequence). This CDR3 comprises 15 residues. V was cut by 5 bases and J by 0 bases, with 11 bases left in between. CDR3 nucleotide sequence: TGTGCCAGCAGACTCCGGCTAGCGAACACCGGGGAGCTGTTTTTT. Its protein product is CASRLRLANTGELFF.

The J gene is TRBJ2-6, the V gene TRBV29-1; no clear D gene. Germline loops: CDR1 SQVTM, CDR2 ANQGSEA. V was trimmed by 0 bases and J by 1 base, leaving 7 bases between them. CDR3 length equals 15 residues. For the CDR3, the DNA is TGCAGCGTTGAAGAGAGGATATCTGGGGCCAACGTCCTGACTTTC. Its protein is CSVEERISGANVLTF.